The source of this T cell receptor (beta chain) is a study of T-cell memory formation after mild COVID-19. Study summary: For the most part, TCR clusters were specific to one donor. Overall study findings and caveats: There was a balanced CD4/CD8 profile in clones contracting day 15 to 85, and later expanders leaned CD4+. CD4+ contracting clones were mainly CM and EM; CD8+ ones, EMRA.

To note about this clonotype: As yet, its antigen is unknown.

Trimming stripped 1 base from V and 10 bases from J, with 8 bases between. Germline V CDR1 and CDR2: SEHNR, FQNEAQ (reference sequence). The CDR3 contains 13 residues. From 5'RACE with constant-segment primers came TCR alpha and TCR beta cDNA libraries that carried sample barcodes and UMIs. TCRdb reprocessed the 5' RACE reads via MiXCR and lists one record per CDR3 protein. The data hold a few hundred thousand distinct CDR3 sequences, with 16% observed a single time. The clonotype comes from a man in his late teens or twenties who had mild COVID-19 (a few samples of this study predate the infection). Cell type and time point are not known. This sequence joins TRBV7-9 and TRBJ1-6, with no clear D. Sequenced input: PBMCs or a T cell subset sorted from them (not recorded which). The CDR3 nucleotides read TGTGCCAGCAGCTTAGAACTAGAATCACCCCTCCACTTT. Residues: CASSLELESPLHF.